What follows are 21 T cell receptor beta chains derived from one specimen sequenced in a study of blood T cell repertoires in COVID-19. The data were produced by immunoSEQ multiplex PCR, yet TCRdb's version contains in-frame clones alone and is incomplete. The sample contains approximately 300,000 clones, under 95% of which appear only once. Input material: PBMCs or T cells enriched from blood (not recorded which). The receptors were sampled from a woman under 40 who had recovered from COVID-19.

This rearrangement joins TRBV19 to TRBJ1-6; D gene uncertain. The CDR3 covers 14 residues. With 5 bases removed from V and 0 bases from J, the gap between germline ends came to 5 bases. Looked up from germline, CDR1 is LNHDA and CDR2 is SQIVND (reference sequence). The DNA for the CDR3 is TGTGCCAGTAGTCTAAGCTCCTATAATTCACCCCTCCACTTT. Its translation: CASSLSSYNSPLHF.

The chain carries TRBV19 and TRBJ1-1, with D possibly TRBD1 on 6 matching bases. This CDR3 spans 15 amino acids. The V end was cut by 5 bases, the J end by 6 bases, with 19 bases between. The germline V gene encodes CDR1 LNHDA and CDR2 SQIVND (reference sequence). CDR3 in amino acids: CASSRFGQGSPEAFF. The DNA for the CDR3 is TGTGCCAGTAGTCGGTTCGGGCAGGGGAGCCCTGAAGCTTTCTTT.

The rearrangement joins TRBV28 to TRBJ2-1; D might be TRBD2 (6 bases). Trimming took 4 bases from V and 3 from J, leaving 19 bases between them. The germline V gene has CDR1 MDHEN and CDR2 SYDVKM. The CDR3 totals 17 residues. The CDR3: CASSSGLSPFYYNEQFF. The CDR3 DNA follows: TGTGCCAGCAGTTCGGGACTCAGCCCCTTCTACTACAATGAGCAGTTCTTC. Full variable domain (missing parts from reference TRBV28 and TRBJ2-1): DVKVTQSSRYLVKRTGEKVFLECVQDMDHENMFWYRQDPGLGLRLIYFSYDVKMKEKGDIPEGYSVSREKKERFSLILESASTNQTSMYLCASSSGLSPFYYNEQFFGPGTRLTVL.

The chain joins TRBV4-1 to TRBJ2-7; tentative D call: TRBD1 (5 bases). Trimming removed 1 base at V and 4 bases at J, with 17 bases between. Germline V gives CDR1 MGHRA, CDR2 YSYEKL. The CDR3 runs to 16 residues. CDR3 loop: CASSQGPFQGGYEQYF. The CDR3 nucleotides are TGCGCCAGCAGCCAAGGCCCATTTCAGGGTGGATACGAGCAGTACTTC.

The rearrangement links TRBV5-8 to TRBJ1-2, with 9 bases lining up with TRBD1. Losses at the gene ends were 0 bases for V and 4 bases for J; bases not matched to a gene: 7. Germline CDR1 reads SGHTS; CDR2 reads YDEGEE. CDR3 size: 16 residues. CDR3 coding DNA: TGTGCCAGCAGCTTGGTTGTCGGGACAGGGTCCTATGGCTACACCTTC. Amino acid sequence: CASSLVVGTGSYGYTF.

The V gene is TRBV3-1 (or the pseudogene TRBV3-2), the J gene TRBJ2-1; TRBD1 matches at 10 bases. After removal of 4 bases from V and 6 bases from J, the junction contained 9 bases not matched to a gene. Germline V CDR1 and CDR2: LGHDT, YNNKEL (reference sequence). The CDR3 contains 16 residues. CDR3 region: CASSPAPGQGLNEQFF. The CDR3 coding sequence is TGTGCCAGCAGCCCCGCACCGGGACAGGGGCTCAATGAGCAGTTCTTC.

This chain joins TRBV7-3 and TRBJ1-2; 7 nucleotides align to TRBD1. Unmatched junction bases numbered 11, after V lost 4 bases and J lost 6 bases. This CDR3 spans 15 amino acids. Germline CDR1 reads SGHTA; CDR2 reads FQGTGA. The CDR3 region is CASSSRTGAINGYTF. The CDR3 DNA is TGTGCCAGCAGCTCCAGGACAGGCGCCATTAATGGCTACACCTTC.

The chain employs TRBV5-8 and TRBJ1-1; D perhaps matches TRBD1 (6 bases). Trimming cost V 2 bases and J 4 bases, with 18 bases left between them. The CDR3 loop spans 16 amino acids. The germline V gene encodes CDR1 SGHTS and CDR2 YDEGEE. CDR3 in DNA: TGTGCCAGCAGCTTTACTTGGGGGGGCGCGGGCACTGAAGCTTTCTTT. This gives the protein CASSFTWGGAGTEAFF. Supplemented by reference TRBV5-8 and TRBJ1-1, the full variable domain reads EAGVTQSPTHLIKTRGQQATLRCSPISGHTSVYWYQQALGLGLQFLLWYDEGEERNRGNFPPRFSGRQFPNYSSELNVNALELEDSALYLCASSFTWGGAGTEAFFGQGTRLTVV.

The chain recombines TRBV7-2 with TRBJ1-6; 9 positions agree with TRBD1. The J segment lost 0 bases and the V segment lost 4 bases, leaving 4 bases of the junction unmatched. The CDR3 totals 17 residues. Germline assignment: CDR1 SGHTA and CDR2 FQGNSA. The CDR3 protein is CASSYGTGNSYNSPLHF. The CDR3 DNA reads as TGTGCCAGCAGCTACGGGACAGGGAACTCCTATAATTCACCCCTCCACTTT.

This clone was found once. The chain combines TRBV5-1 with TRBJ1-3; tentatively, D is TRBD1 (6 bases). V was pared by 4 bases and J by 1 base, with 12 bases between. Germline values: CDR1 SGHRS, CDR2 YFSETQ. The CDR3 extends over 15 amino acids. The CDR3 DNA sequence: TGCGCCAGCAGCCCGACAGGAACATCTGGAAACACCATATATTTT. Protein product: CASSPTGTSGNTIYF. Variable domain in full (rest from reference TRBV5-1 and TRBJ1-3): KAGVTQTPRYLIKTRGQQVTLSCSPISGHRSVSWYQQTPGQGLQFLFEYFSETQRNKGNFPGRFSGRQFSNSRSEMNVSTLELGDSALYLCASSPTGTSGNTIYFGEGSWLTVV.

The CDR3 loop is CASRSSGRSQETQYF. The CDR3 nucleotides read TGTGCCAGCAGATCTAGCGGGAGGTCACAAGAGACCCAGTACTTC. The V call is TRBV6-5, the J call TRBJ2-5; 11 nucleotides align to TRBD2. Trimming took 6 bases from V and 2 from J; bases not matched to a gene: 5. Germline V gives CDR1 MNHEY, CDR2 SVGAGI. CDR3 length equals 15 residues.

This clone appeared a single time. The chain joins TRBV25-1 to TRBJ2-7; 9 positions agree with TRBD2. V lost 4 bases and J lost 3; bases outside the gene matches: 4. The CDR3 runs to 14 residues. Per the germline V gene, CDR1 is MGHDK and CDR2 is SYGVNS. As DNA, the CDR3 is TGTGCCAGCAGTGTGTCTAGCGGGAACTACGAGCAGTACTTC. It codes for CASSVSSGNYEQYF.

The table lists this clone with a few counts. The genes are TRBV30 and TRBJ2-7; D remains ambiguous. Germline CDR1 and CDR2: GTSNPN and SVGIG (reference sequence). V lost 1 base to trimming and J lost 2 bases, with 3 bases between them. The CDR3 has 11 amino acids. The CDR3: CAWSATYEQYF. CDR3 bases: TGTGCCTGGAGTGCCACCTACGAGCAGTACTTC.

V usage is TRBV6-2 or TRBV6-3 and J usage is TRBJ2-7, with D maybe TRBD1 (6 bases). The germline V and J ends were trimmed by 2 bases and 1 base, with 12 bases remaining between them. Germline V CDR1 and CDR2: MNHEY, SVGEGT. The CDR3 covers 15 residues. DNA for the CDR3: TGTGCCAGCAGTTACCCGGACAGCGCGTCCTACGAGCAGTACTTC. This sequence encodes CASSYPDSASYEQYF.

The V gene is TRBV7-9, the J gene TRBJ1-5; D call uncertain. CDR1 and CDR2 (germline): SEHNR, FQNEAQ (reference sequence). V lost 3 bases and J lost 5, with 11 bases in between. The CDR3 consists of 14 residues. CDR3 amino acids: CASSFDGVDQPQHF. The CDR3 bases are TGTGCCAGCAGCTTCGACGGGGTTGATCAGCCCCAGCATTTT.

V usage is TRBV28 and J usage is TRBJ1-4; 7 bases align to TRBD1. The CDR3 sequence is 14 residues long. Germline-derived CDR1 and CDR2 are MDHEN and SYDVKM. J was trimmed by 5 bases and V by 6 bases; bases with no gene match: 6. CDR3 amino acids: CASRAGGRNEKLFF. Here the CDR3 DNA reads TGTGCCAGCAGGGCAGGGGGGCGGAATGAAAAACTGTTTTTT. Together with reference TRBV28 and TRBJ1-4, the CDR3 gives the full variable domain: DVKVTQSSRYLVKRTGEKVFLECVQDMDHENMFWYRQDPGLGLRLIYFSYDVKMKEKGDIPEGYSVSREKKERFSLILESASTNQTSMYLCASRAGGRNEKLFFGSGTQLSVL.

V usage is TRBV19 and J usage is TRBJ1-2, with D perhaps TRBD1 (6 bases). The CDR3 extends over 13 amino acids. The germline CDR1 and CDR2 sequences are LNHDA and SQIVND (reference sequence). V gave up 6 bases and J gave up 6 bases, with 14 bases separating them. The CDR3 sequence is CASRVTGSNGYTF. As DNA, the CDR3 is TGTGCCAGTAGGGTGACAGGCTCGAATGGCTACACCTTC.

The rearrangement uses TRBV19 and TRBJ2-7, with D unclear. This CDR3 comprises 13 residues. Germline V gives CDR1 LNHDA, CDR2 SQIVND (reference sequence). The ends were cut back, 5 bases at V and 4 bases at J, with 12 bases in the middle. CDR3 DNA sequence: TGTGCCAGTAGTCTTTCCCCCCTTTACGAGCAGTACTTC. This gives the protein CASSLSPLYEQYF.

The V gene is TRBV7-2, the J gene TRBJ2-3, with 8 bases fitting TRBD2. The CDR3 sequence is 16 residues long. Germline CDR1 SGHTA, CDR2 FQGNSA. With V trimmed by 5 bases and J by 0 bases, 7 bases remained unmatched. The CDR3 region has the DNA TGTGCCAGCAGCCCGGGAGGGGGGCGCAGCACAGATACGCAGTATTTT. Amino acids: CASSPGGGRSTDTQYF. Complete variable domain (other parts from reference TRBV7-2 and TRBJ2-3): GAGVSQSPSNKVTEKGKDVELRCDPISGHTALYWYRQSLGQGLEFLIYFQGNSAPDKSGLPSDRFSAERTGGSVSTLTIQRTQQEDSAVYLCASSPGGGRSTDTQYFGPGTRLTVL.

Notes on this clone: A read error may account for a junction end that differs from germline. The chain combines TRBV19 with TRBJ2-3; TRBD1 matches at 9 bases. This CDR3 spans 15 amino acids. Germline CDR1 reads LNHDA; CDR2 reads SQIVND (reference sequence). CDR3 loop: CASGIRDRGTDTQYF. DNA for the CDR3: TGTGCCAGTGGTATACGGGACAGGGGCACAGATACGCAGTATTTT.

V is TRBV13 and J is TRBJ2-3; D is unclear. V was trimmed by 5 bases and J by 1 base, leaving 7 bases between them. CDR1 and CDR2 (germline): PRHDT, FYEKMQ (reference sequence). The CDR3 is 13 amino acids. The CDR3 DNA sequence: TGTGCCAGCAGCCCCTTAGGCACAGATACGCAGTATTTT. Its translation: CASSPLGTDTQYF.